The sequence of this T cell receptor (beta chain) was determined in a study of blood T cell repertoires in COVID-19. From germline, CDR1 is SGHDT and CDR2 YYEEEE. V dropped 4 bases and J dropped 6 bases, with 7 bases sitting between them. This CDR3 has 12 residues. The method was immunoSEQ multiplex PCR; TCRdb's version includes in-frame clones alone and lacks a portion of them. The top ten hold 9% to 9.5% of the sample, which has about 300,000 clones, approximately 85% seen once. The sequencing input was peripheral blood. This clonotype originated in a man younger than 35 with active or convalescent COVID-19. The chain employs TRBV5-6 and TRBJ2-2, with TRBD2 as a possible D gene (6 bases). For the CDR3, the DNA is TGTGCCAGCAGCCGGGGGTCCGGGGAGCTGTTTTTT. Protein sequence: CASSRGSGELFF.